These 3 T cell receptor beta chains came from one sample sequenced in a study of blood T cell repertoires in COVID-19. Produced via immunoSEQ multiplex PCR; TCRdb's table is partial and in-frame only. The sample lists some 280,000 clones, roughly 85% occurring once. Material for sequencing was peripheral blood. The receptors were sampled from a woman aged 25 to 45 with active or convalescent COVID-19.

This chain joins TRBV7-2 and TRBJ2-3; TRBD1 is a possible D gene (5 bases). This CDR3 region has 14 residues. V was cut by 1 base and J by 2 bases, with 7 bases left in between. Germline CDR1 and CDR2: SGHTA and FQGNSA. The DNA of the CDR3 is TGTGCCAGCAGCTTAGTCAGGGCCACAGATACGCAGTATTTT. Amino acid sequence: CASSLVRATDTQYF.

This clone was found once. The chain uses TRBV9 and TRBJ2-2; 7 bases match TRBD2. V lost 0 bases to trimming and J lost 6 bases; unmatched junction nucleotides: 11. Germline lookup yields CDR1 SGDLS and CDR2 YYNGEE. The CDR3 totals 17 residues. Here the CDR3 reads CASSVATGGGKPGELFF. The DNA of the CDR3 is TGTGCCAGCAGCGTAGCTACGGGCGGGGGAAAACCCGGGGAGCTGTTTTTT.

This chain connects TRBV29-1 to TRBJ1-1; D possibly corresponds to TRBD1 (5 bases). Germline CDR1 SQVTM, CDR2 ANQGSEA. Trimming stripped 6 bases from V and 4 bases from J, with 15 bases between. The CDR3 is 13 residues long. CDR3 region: CSVAHDSSTEAFF. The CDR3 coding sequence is TGCAGCGTCGCTCACGACAGCTCCACTGAAGCTTTCTTT.